This is a list of T cell receptor beta chains from one sample in a study of cytomegalovirus exposure and HLA in healthy donors. Assay used: immunoSEQ multiplex PCR; TCRdb lists only in-frame clones, some missing. The profile covers around 130,000 clones, with more than 75% appearing a single time and under 2.5% taken by the ten largest. Material: PBMCs. These receptors all stem from a woman between 25 and 40 years old in good health and CMV-seronegative. The conserved cysteine and the conserved F or W are not part of the CDR3 here.

v_gene	j_gene	CDR3aa
TRBV9	TRBJ2-7	ASSAGMGQGYEQY
TRBV10-2	TRBJ1-5	ATKPGISNQPQH
TRBV9	TRBJ2-5	ASSVEGLGGTQY
TRBV11-2	TRBJ2-5	ASSFLSTAGETQY
TRBV27	TRBJ2-1	ASSLRPSGYNEQF
TRBV6-4	TRBJ2-1	ASSVVAGGHHEQF
TRBV29-1	TRBJ2-7	SVAGVRAYEQY
TRBV19	TRBJ2-3	ASSISRGGSTDTQY
TRBV5-6	TRBJ2-6	ASSYRQGSPGANVLT
TRBV2	TRBJ1-1	ASSLTGSMTEAF
TRBV5-8	TRBJ1-2	ASILTGRHNYGYT
TRBV6-1	TRBJ1-2	ASGGTGTYGYT
TRBV7-2	TRBJ2-5	ASSYGRGGRRETQY
TRBV5-1	TRBJ2-1	ASTTGATIAGGLDEQF
TRBV10-3	TRBJ2-7	AISPGAYEQY
TRBV11-2	TRBJ2-1	ASSLGASGYEQF
TRBV6-6	TRBJ2-1	ASSHSGGPYNEQF
TRBV19	TRBJ1-1	ASSMRELNTEAF
TRBV4-3	TRBJ2-5	ASSQGKGLAGGQETQY
TRBV11-3	TRBJ2-1	ASSSTGGGHNEQF
TRBV11-2	TRBJ1-6	ASSFATGNSPLH
TRBV10-1	TRBJ2-6	ARALEGPAGANVLT
TRBV5-5	TRBJ1-4	ASSLVAGIEKLF
TRBV30	TRBJ1-4	AWSAQGAYEKLF
TRBV27	TRBJ1-2	ASSTAGGGGGYT
TRBV6-5	TRBJ1-3	ASSWDITGNTIY
TRBV6-1	TRBJ1-1	ASIGRGNTEAF
TRBV6-1	TRBJ2-1	ASSEAQYNEQF